A selection of T cell receptor beta chains follows, all from one sample in a study of response to subunit inactivated influenza vaccine. TCRdb re-called the RT-PCR reads with MiXCR, one entry per CDR3 protein. The sample holds some 520,000 distinct CDR3 sequences; about 17% are singletons and the top ten take 2.5% to 3.5%. Sequences were derived from CD4+ T cells sorted from PBMCs, sampled roughly 24 months after vaccination. The source is a man in his fifties or sixties who received an inactivated influenza vaccine. The CDR3 runs from the conserved cysteine through the conserved F or W. Each record gives: J gene, clone size, V gene, D gene, CDR3 DNA, CDR3 protein. D genes are given only for firm matches. The listing skips clone size in some rows; elsewhere it reads once, few, many or a size class.

TRBJ2-2 few TRBV2 TRBD1 TGTGCCAGCTGCCCGGGACAGGGGGCATCCGGGGAGCTGTTTTTT CASCPGQGASGELFF
TRBJ2-5 few TRBV10-3 TRBD1 TGTGCCATCAGTGCAGGGGGCCCTCAAGAGACCCAGTACTTC CAISAGGPQETQYF
TRBJ2-1 few TRBV7-2 TRBD2 TGTGCCAGCAGCTTACCTTTAGCGGGACTGGGAGGAAATGAGCAGTTCTTC CASSLPLAGLGGNEQFF
TRBJ2-3 . TRBV10-3 . TGTGCCATCAGTGAGGGGGCCACAGATACGCAGTATTTT CAISEGATDTQYF
TRBJ2-3 . TRBV29-1 . TGCAGCGTTGATACAGGCCCCACAGATACGCAGTATTTT CSVDTGPTDTQYF
TRBJ2-3 few TRBV7-7 . TGTGCTAGCAGCTTAGAACTTCAATCAGATACGCAGTATTTT CASSLELQSDTQYF
TRBJ1-4 . TRBV20-1 TRBD1 TGCAGTGCTAGGGCTGGACAGGGAGGGACTAATGAAAAACTGTTTTTT CSARAGQGGTNEKLFF
TRBJ2-3 many TRBV4-1 . TGCGCCAGCAGCCAGGACCCCACAGATACGCAGTATTTT CASSQDPTDTQYF
TRBJ2-1 . TRBV19 . TGTGCCAGTAGTATGACGACCGGGGTTTCCAATGAGCAGTTCTTC CASSMTTGVSNEQFF
TRBJ2-3 many TRBV5-1 TRBD2 TGTGCCAGCAGCGCCCGACTAGCGGGAGGCACAGATACGCAGTATTTT CASSARLAGGTDTQYF
TRBJ1-5 few TRBV7-2 TRBD1 TGTGCCAGCAGTCGACAGGGGGGTGGCAATCAGCCCCAGCATTTT CASSRQGGGNQPQHF
TRBJ2-2 few TRBV9 . TGTGCCAGCAGCTTGGGGGCCGATGGATTCGCGAACACCGGGGAGCTGTTTTTT CASSLGADGFANTGELFF
TRBJ2-1 . TRBV20-1 . TGCAGTGCCCTGGGCAATGAGCAGTTCTTC CSALGNEQFF
TRBJ1-1 . TRBV20-1 TRBD1 TGCAGTGCTAGAGCCGGGACAGGGTTTGGTGAAGCTTTCTTT CSARAGTGFGEAFF
TRBJ2-3 few TRBV27 TRBD2 TGTGCCAGCAGAGGGACTAGCGGGAGGCCCGACACGCAGTATTTT CASRGTSGRPDTQYF
TRBJ1-4 few TRBV7-2 TRBD1 TGTGCCAGCAGCTCCAACAGGGGGAGGGAAAAACTGTTTTTT CASSSNRGREKLFF
TRBJ2-2 . TRBV11-2 . TGTGCCAGCACTCTAGGGGGGACACCTACCGGGGAGCTGTTTTTT CASTLGGTPTGELFF
TRBJ2-3 . TRBV10-3 . TGTGCCATCACTTCGGACGCCACAGATACGCAGTATTTT CAITSDATDTQYF
TRBJ1-5 . TRBV6-2/TRBV6-3 . TGTGCCAGCAGTAACAATCAGCCCCAGCATTTT CASSNNQPQHF
TRBJ2-1 . TRBV29-1 TRBD1 TGCAGCGTTGGGACAGGGACGAATGAGCAGTTCTTC CSVGTGTNEQFF
TRBJ1-3 few TRBV5-1 . TGCGCCAGCAGCTTGAGGCCCAGGGGAACGGGTCGGGACACCATATATTTT CASSLRPRGTGRDTIYF
TRBJ2-5 . TRBV9 TRBD1 TGTGCCAGCAGTAGGGACAGGGGAGGCCAAGAGACCCAGTACTTC CASSRDRGGQETQYF
TRBJ1-1 few TRBV10-3 TRBD1 TGTGCCATCACCCAGGGGGCCCTGAACACTGAAGCTTTCTTT CAITQGALNTEAFF
TRBJ2-3 few TRBV5-1 . TGCGCCAGCAGCACATCAAATCCAGATACGCAGTATTTT CASSTSNPDTQYF
TRBJ1-2 . TRBV25-1 . TGTGCCAGCAGTGATACGCGGACCGCCTTAACGGGCTACACCTTC CASSDTRTALTGYTF
TRBJ2-5 . TRBV7-9 TRBD2 TGTGCCAGCCAGACTAGCGGGGGGAAAGAGACCCAGTACTTC CASQTSGGKETQYF
TRBJ1-4 . TRBV28 . TGTGCCAGCAACCAACAGCAGTTTAATGAAAAACTGTTTTTT CASNQQQFNEKLFF
TRBJ1-1 few TRBV12-3/TRBV12-4 TRBD1 TGTGCCAGCACCAATACAGGGGGCCTGGAAGCTTTCTTT CASTNTGGLEAFF
TRBJ2-6 . TRBV27 . TGTGCCAGCAGTTTATCCGGAGTCTCTGGCGCCAACGTCCTGACTTTC CASSLSGVSGANVLTF
TRBJ2-3 many TRBV12-3/TRBV12-4 . TGTGCCACCTCCGAGGGGGGTACGCAGTATTTT CATSEGGTQYF
TRBJ2-3 few TRBV6-1 . TGTGCCAGCAGTGGCGGACACCTATCCACAGATACGCAGTATTTT CASSGGHLSTDTQYF